This T cell receptor (beta chain) was captured by sequencing in a study of regulatory T cells in long-lasting Graves disease listed by TCRdb under 2021. With regard to the full study: Antithyroid drugs had been taken for less than 3 months by newly diagnosed Graves' disease patients. This study used TCR sequencing and RNA sequencing of peripheral blood to compare persistent Graves' disease patients against newly diagnosed Graves' disease patients. The study was registered as a clinical trial and conducted in China. A total of 33 samples underwent TCR sequencing, from roughly 13 patients with persistent Graves' disease and some 20 patients with newly diagnosed Graves' disease.

Including the terminal cysteine and phenylalanine, the CDR3 comprises 13 residues. Only the CDR3 DNA stays, 39 bases, in frame from base 1. The CDR1 and CDR2 encoded by the germline V gene (reference sequence) are GTSNPN and SVGIG. Ends trimmed: V by 2 bases, J by 13 bases; bases unmatched to a gene: 8. Receptor amplification or capture employed multiplex PCR. Instrument on record: Illumina HiSeq 4000. TCR beta libraries were built with iRepertoire HTBI primers and Arm-PCR amplification of CDR3 regions. Gel purification was performed on PCR products prior to sequencing. The authors' pipeline ran thus. A total of roughly 67 TRBV and approximately 15 TRBJ segments were identified across samples and were used for gene usage analysis of CDR3 amino acid clonotypes. COPE and FqMerger were used to merge the filtered high-quality paired reads into contigs. Contigs were aligned with BLAST to IMGT TRBV, TRBD and TRBJ reference genes, and CDR3 was defined per IMGT. Any clonotype with a frequency above 0.1% was counted as a highly expanded clone. Shannon entropy was used to measure repertoire diversity, and the Gini coefficient was used to measure V-J evenness. Clonotypes shared by more than one individual were considered public. TCRdb itself trimmed the public reads at Q25 with fastp, ran MiXCR and retained productive beta chains. Entries are consolidated by CDR3 protein sequence, retaining the most common genes and DNA. In this record, the V and J calls reflect TCRdb's handling and not the investigators' own analysis. Present in this sample are about 210,000 distinct CDR3 sequences, around a fifth of which were seen just once. Of the sample, over 9.5% falls within the top ten clones.

Overall study outcomes, separate from this receptor: Persistent disease showed preferential use of TRBV28, TRBJ1-2 and TRBJ2-5, whereas newly diagnosed disease favored TRBV20-1 and TRBJ2-1. Sequencing and analysis were limited to the TCR beta chain. Peripheral blood alone was examined, since thyroid tissue, which constituted the primary lesion, could not be accessed. Compared with newly diagnosed patients, persistent Graves' disease patients had lower TCR Shannon entropy and fewer highly expanded clones, which suggests clonal expansion. The authors noted that the small sample size was a limitation that may lower accuracy. A larger number of public clonotypes was shared among persistent patients (approximately 3,000) than among newly diagnosed patients (roughly 1,000).

This clonotype was observed many times. What antigen it recognizes has not been identified. Qualities for individual bases were not recorded, and no much larger clone is one base off. Per the publication, the time point label means: newly diagnosed GD, antithyroid drugs for less than 3 months. For both TCR sequencing and RNA sequencing, RNA was extracted from PBMCs using TRIzol. The diagnosis of Graves' disease was made according to American Thyroid Association guidelines. Patients for the study were recruited at an endocrinology department in Xi'an, China. From each patient, about 9.7 milliliters of peripheral blood was collected into an EDTA anticoagulant tube. PBMCs were isolated by Ficoll Paque Plus density gradient separation without further T cell sorting. An Agilent 2100 Bioanalyzer and agarose gel were used to check RNA quality, while a NanoDrop 2000 measured RNA concentration. The data were also submitted as part of a second study, on T cells in Graves' hyperthyroidism and ophthalmopathy. The second source states: Graves' hyperthyroidism was defined as stable when no progression to ophthalmopathy occurred over 18 months of follow-up. The hyperthyroidism patients were between 18 and 65 years old and newly diagnosed, with a disease duration of less than 2 months. Patients with uncontrolled infections, other autoimmune diseases, pregnancy or lactation were excluded. Diagnoses were established on the basis of clinical symptoms, serum thyroxine and TRAb, thyroid ultrasound, and orbital computed tomography. The TCR CDR3 was subjected to a first round of RT-PCR using the HTBI primer set and the Qiagen OneStep RT-PCR kit. Most expanded thyroid clonotypes (frequency above 0.001) were also found in blood, which suggests that blood repertoires may mirror thyroid immune responses. A 13 V-J signature model separated ophthalmopathy from stable hyperthyroidism, with over 85% sensitivity and 81% to 83% specificity in cross-validation and 80%/75% in testing. During validation, the model predicted progression to ophthalmopathy a median of roughly six months ahead of onset, with approximately 70% sensitivity and less than 85% specificity. To identify TCR V-J signatures that set the groups apart, the researchers used a discovery cohort of approximately 98 patients, made up of approximately 43 with Graves' ophthalmopathy and about 55 with stable Graves' hyperthyroidism. An independent validation cohort of 18 to 20 hyperthyroidism patients and 17 patients who later progressed to ophthalmopathy tested prospective prediction of ophthalmopathy. The 90 or so discovery patients were randomly split 7:3 into training and test sets. Thyroid tissue and blood T-cell repertoires from more than five Graves' hyperthyroidism patients were also compared in the study. After sampling, hyperthyroidism patients received methimazole starting at 30 mg daily, and ophthalmopathy patients received high-dose intravenous methylprednisolone. Libraries were constructed in a second round of multiplex PCR, after which size selection and purification were performed. Libraries were sequenced paired-end with 100 bp reads on an Illumina HiSeq2000. SOAPnuke was used to process the raw data, removing reads that contained adapters or uncalled bases, had a mean Phred below 15, or lacked an exact match to the constant primer or identifier. COPE v1.2.5 was used to merge high-quality paired reads, and clonotypes were defined as unique nucleotide sequences. MiTCR v1.1 was used to align the clonotypes against IMGT TRBV, TRBD and TRBJ reference segments. The analysis was restricted to V-J combinations with a frequency above 0.0001, which together covered over 99% of the repertoires. A TCS score was defined as the ratio between F50 (clonal expansion) and ExV (chaos), using BLOSUM62-based TCRdist between CDR3 peptides within each V-J. Welch's t-statistics and random forest reduced roughly 500 V-J features to 10 to 15, which were used in a naive Bayes classifier (R e1071). No statistical method was used to set the sample size in advance, and investigators knew the group allocation. The paper describes TCR Vbeta CDR3 sequencing of fewer than 150 peripheral blood samples, made up of about 40 ophthalmopathy patients, over 70 hyperthyroidism patients and roughly 17 progressor patients.

The specimen was peripheral blood mononuclear cells (PBMCs), collected at new diagnosis, from a patient treated with antithyroid drugs. The clonotype was recovered from a woman in her thirties with Graves disease. Donor details come from another sample of the same person, matched by shared clones. The V gene is TRBV30 and the J gene is TRBJ1-6; 7 central nucleotides agree with TRBD1. CDR3 loop: CAWSLGTAGPLHF. The nucleotide sequence is given as TGTGCCTGGAGTCTTGGGACAGCAGGTCCCCTCCACTTT.